This TCR beta chain was found in a study of blood T cell repertoires in COVID-19. Background on the study: Two negative PCRs, clearance, or symptom resolution had been documented for recovered Cohort 3 donors. Samples taken during acute and convalescent COVID-19 were collected in the United States, Italy and Spain.

Per germline, CDR1 SNHLY and CDR2 FYNNEI. Trimming took 11 bases from V and 9 from J; bases not matched to a gene: 8. There are 14 residues in the CDR3. Sequencing used immunoSEQ multiplex PCR; TCRdb keeps in-frame clones, though not all of them. This table holds 250,000 to 300,000 clones, 88% found once. Adults between roughly 18 and 95 years of age took part from fewer than 30 US areas. Participants were placed into cohorts based on the clinical history they reported. This TCR was recovered from a woman between 55 and 75 years old in a cohort exposed to, infected with or recovered from COVID-19 (not recorded which). Sequenced material: PBMCs or T cells enriched from blood (not recorded which). This chain connects TRBV2 to TRBJ1-6, with TRBD1 matching 12 bases. CDR3 bases: TGTGCCTGCGGACCGGGACAGGGGGCTTCACCCCTCCACTTT. Protein sequence: CACGPGQGASPLHF.